This is a list of T cell receptor beta chains from one sample in a study of blood T cells in healthy people across ages. From the 5' RACE reads, TCRdb called clonotypes with MiXCR, one entry per CDR3 protein. The sample has around 500,000 distinct CDR3 sequences, about 28% seen once; the top ten hold 3.6%. These data were also filed under a second study, of T cells of mothers and their children.

Sequenced input: blood. Receptor source: a boy younger than 10 in good health. CDR3s include the opening cysteine and the closing phenylalanine or tryptophan. The D gene is left open where the match is weak. Not every row has a clone size; where given, it reads once, few, many or a size class.

TRBV20-1	few	TRBJ2-5	TRBD2	CSARGGSGKETQYF	TGCAGTGCTAGGGGCGGGAGTGGGAAAGAGACCCAGTACTTC
TRBV7-9	-	TRBJ1-3	TRBD1	CASSPLGQGNTIYF	TGTGCCAGCAGCCCGTTGGGACAGGGAAACACCATATATTTT
TRBV7-9	few	TRBJ2-5	-	CASSLGVGRQETQYF	TGTGCCAGCAGCTTAGGTGTTGGCCGCCAAGAGACCCAGTACTTC
TRBV10-3	few	TRBJ1-1	-	CAVLRSLNTEAFF	TGTGCCGTTCTTCGTTCATTGAACACTGAAGCTTTCTTT
TRBV20-1	few	TRBJ1-5	TRBD1	CSASNGQGEDAYQPQHF	TGCAGTGCTAGTAACGGACAGGGGGAGGACGCGTATCAGCCCCAGCATTTT
TRBV7-9	-	TRBJ2-1	TRBD2	CASSLGLAQNEQFF	TGTGCCAGCAGCTTAGGACTAGCTCAGAATGAGCAGTTCTTC
TRBV12-3/TRBV12-4	few	TRBJ2-1	-	CASSLRGDYNEQFF	TGTGCCAGCAGCCTCAGGGGGGACTACAATGAGCAGTTCTTC
TRBV4-3	-	TRBJ2-3	TRBD2	CASSQDWTSGLTDTQYF	TGCGCCAGCAGCCAAGATTGGACTAGCGGGCTCACAGATACGCAGTATTTT
TRBV9	once	TRBJ2-1	-	CASSVAGDGNEQFF	TGTGCCAGCAGCGTAGCGGGGGATGGCAATGAGCAGTTCTTC
TRBV9	few	TRBJ1-1	TRBD1	CASSSRQGPDSTEAFF	TGTGCCAGCAGCTCCAGACAGGGTCCCGATTCCACTGAAGCTTTCTTT
TRBV5-1	-	TRBJ2-1	-	CASSAVSSYNEQFF	TGCGCCAGCAGCGCCGTTAGCTCCTACAATGAGCAGTTCTTC
TRBV4-2	-	TRBJ1-2	-	CASSDRVSYGYTF	TGTGCCAGCAGCGATCGGGTATCCTATGGCTACACCTTC
TRBV29-1	-	TRBJ2-1	-	CSVASIQIIEQFF	TGCAGCGTTGCCTCAATCCAAATTATTGAGCAGTTCTTC
TRBV12-3/TRBV12-4	once	TRBJ2-1	TRBD1	CASWGVYWGQMGNEQFF	TGTGCCAGCTGGGGCGTGTATTGGGGACAGATGGGTAATGAGCAGTTCTTC
TRBV29-1	few	TRBJ2-1	-	CSVEVRNEQFF	TGCAGCGTTGAGGTACGGAATGAGCAGTTCTTC
TRBV6-5	few	TRBJ2-6	-	CASSYGSHSSGANVLTF	TGTGCCAGCAGTTACGGGTCACATAGCTCTGGGGCCAACGTCCTGACTTTC